Shown below are 29 T cell receptor beta chains from a single sample sequenced in a study of blood T cell repertoires in COVID-19 (dated by TCRdb to about 2020). The library was built by means of the immunoSEQ multiplex PCR assay. As stored in TCRdb, this immuneACCESS dataset retains in-frame rearrangements with V and J assigned. A fraction of the clones does not appear; measured against another copy, unresolved V genes explain less than half of the discrepancy, and the remainder lacks a known reason. The sample has some 200,000 clones on record, nearly 80% of them singletons. Roughly 25% of the sample comes from the top ten. Sequencing was performed on peripheral blood. The receptors come from a woman between 65 and 79 years old with acute or convalescent COVID-19.

The chain carries TRBV19 and TRBJ1-4, with D possibly matching TRBD1 (5 bases). Germline V CDR1 and CDR2: LNHDA, SQIVND (reference sequence). This CDR3 is built from 13 residues. V was shortened by 5 bases and J by 11 bases, with 15 bases between the two germline ends. CDR3 residues: CASSRDSVEKLFF. CDR3 coding DNA: TGTGCCAGTAGTCGAGACAGTGTGGAGAAACTGTTTTTT.

The chain joins TRBV19 to TRBJ2-2, with D maybe TRBD1 (5 bases). Trimming pared 8 bases from V and 1 base from J, leaving 17 bases between. This CDR3 has 16 amino acids. CDR1 is LNHDA and CDR2 is SQIVND in the germline V gene (reference sequence). This CDR3 is CASSLLLQGNTGELFF. In nucleotides, the CDR3 is TGTGCCAGTTCCCTGTTGCTCCAGGGGAACACCGGGGAGCTGTTTTTT.

The chain has TRBV28 and TRBJ2-7; 8 nucleotides align to TRBD2. V lost 4 bases and J lost 3; bases outside the gene matches: 20. Germline-derived CDR1 and CDR2 are MDHEN and SYDVKM. CDR3 size: 19 residues. The CDR3 DNA sequence: TGTGCCAGCAGTTATCCGGGTAGCGGGAATTTATTTGGGAACTACGAGCAGTACTTC. It specifies CASSYPGSGNLFGNYEQYF.

This clone turned up a few times. V usage is TRBV15 and J usage is TRBJ2-3; TRBD2 agrees at 15 bases. CDR1 is LNHNV and CDR2 is YYDKDF in the germline V gene (reference sequence). J lost 10 bases, V lost 5 bases, and 4 bases had no gene match. The CDR3 extends over 14 amino acids. The CDR3 region is CATSVGLAGGAQYF. CDR3 nucleotides: TGTGCCACCAGCGTCGGACTAGCGGGAGGGGCGCAGTATTTT.

This clone was seen only once. The V and J genes are TRBV9 and TRBJ1-1, with D unresolved. CDR3 size: 14 residues. Trimming removed 0 bases at V and 0 bases at J, with 6 bases between. CDR1 and CDR2 from the germline V gene are SGDLS and YYNGEE. CDR3 protein: CASSVGPVNTEAFF. CDR3 coding DNA: TGTGCCAGCAGCGTAGGTCCGGTGAACACTGAAGCTTTCTTT.

The CDR3 spells CASSNYLSSVSSYEQYF. The CDR3 region has the DNA TGTGCCAGTAGTAATTACCTTTCCAGCGTAAGCTCCTACGAGCAGTACTTC. The gene calls are TRBV19 and TRBJ2-7; no reliable D call. This CDR3 contains 17 residues. V shed 4 bases and J shed 0 bases, with 19 bases lying between them. Germline values: CDR1 LNHDA, CDR2 SQIVND (reference sequence).

This rearrangement joins TRBV11-2 to TRBJ2-7; D perhaps matches TRBD2 (5 bases). The CDR3 is 14 amino acids. Looked up from germline, CDR1 is SGHAT and CDR2 is FQNNGV. V was pared by 6 bases and J by 5 bases, with 17 bases between. This CDR3 is CASSLLRGSHEQYF. The CDR3 nucleotides read TGTGCCAGCAGTCTACTTCGGGGATCCCACGAGCAGTACTTC.

The chain uses TRBV6-6 and TRBJ1-4, with a possible D match to TRBD1 (5 bases). Trimming cost V 2 bases and J 8 bases, with 15 bases left between them. CDR3 length: 15 residues. The germline CDR1 and CDR2 sequences are MNHNY and SVGAGI (reference sequence). CDR3 sequence reads: CASSYPPGAGEKLFF. In DNA, the CDR3 is TGTGCCAGCAGTTACCCCCCTGGGGCAGGGGAAAAACTGTTTTTT.

This chain uses TRBV4-1 with TRBJ1-3; D is perhaps TRBD1 (5 bases). This CDR3 has 18 residues. The germline gives CDR1 MGHRA, CDR2 YSYEKL. Trimming took off 2 bases at V and 0 bases at J, with 17 bases between the two ends. The chain's CDR3 is CASSQFETVDSSGNTIYF. CDR3 DNA sequence: TGCGCCAGCAGCCAATTCGAGACAGTCGATAGCTCTGGAAACACCATATATTTT.

The chain carries TRBV2 and TRBJ1-4; possible D gene TRBD1, 6 bases. V lost 8 bases and J lost 5, with 15 bases in between. The germline V gene encodes CDR1 SNHLY and CDR2 FYNNEI. The CDR3 has 14 amino acids. CDR3 bases: TGTGCCAGCCGCAGGACAGTCGAAAATGAAAAACTGTTTTTT. Protein sequence: CASRRTVENEKLFF.

The CDR3, as DNA: TGTGCCAGCAGCCGATTTAAGGGGTCGGGTTCACCCCTCCACTTT. It is translated as CASSRFKGSGSPLHF. The rearrangement joins TRBV3-1 (or the pseudogene TRBV3-2) to TRBJ1-6; D may be TRBD1 (5 bases). CDR1 is LGHDT, CDR2 YNNKEL, per germline (reference sequence). The CDR3 is made up of 15 amino acids. Trimming took off 4 bases at V and 9 bases at J, with 16 bases between the two ends.

The chain uses TRBV2 and TRBJ1-1; no firm D call. The germline V and J ends were trimmed by 3 bases and 4 bases, with 15 bases remaining between them. Germline V gene data show CDR1 as SNHLY and CDR2 as FYNNEI. The CDR3 covers 15 residues. CDR3 DNA: TGTGCCAGCAGTGACTCGGTCCCGTCCACCACTGAAGCTTTCTTT. Its protein product is CASSDSVPSTTEAFF.

The gene calls are TRBV19 and TRBJ2-2, with 7 bases identical to TRBD2. CDR3 size: 16 residues. Germline loops: CDR1 LNHDA, CDR2 SQIVND (reference sequence). The trim removed 1 base at V and 4 bases at J, leaving 6 bases unmatched. The CDR3 nucleotides are TGTGCCAGTAGTATAGGAGCGGGAAGGGGCACCGGGGAGCTGTTTTTT. This gives the protein CASSIGAGRGTGELFF.

There are a few counts of this clone. The gene calls are TRBV5-1 and TRBJ1-1; 10 nucleotides line up with TRBD1. The CDR3 is 15 residues long. Per germline, CDR1 SGHRS and CDR2 YFSETQ. V lost 4 bases, J lost 0 bases, and 3 bases stayed unmatched. The CDR3 nucleotides are TGCGCCAGCAGCCAGGACAGGGGGATGAACACTGAAGCTTTCTTT. This translates into CASSQDRGMNTEAFF.

This clone was seen ten or more times. This chain connects TRBV3-1 (or the pseudogene TRBV3-2) to TRBJ2-5; unclear D gene. V was pared by 0 bases and J by 6 bases, with 8 bases between. The CDR3 spans 13 residues. Germline V CDR1 and CDR2: LGHDT, YNNKEL (reference sequence). CDR3 sequence reads: CASSQDISQTQYF. The CDR3 DNA reads as TGTGCCAGCAGCCAAGATATATCCCAGACCCAGTACTTC.

The V and J genes are TRBV12-3 or TRBV12-4 and TRBJ2-1; weak D call: TRBD1 (5 bases). The V end lost 4 bases, the J end lost 9 bases, and 7 bases lay between the germline ends. CDR3 size: 11 residues. The CDR3 is CASSSRGEQFF. The CDR3 DNA sequence: TGTGCCAGCAGTTCTAGGGGTGAGCAGTTCTTC.

The V and J genes are TRBV7-2 and TRBJ1-6; D remains unclear. Germline V gene data show CDR1 as SGHTA and CDR2 as FQGNSA. Trimming stripped 1 base from V and 10 bases from J, with 8 bases between. CDR3 size: 13 residues. CDR3 sequence (DNA): TGTGCCAGCAGCTTAGGGGCGGGGTCACCCCTCCACTTT. This codes for CASSLGAGSPLHF.

This clone was seen only once. The CDR3 DNA is TGTGCCATCAGTTCTACCGGGTCTTCCTACGAGCAGTACTTC. The encoded protein is CAISSTGSSYEQYF. The chain is built from TRBV10-3 and TRBJ2-7; D gene ambiguous. This CDR3 has 14 residues. The germline gives CDR1 ENHRY, CDR2 SYGVKD. V shed 5 bases and J shed 1 base, with 12 bases lying between them.

The chain couples TRBV5-1 to TRBJ2-5; TRBD1 matches 8 bases. This CDR3 has 15 amino acids. CDR1 SGHRS and CDR2 YFSETQ come from the germline V gene. J lost 0 bases, V lost 0 bases, and 1 base had no gene match. The CDR3 region is CASSLGQGYQETQYF. In nucleotides, the CDR3 is TGCGCCAGCAGCTTGGGACAGGGGTACCAAGAGACCCAGTACTTC.

The V and J genes are TRBV11-1 and TRBJ2-2, with a possible D match to TRBD1 (6 bases). Germline V lookup: CDR1 SGHAT, CDR2 FQDESV (reference sequence). Trimming took off 5 bases at V and 1 base at J, with 11 bases between the two ends. CDR3 length: 15 amino acids. The CDR3 DNA reads TGTGCCAGCAGCCCCCGACAGGTGAACACCGGGGAGCTGTTTTTT. Protein: CASSPRQVNTGELFF.

CDR3 sequence reads: CASSRGQSGELFF. CDR3 coding DNA: TGCGCCAGCAGCCGGGGACAGTCCGGGGAGCTGTTTTTT. The chain couples TRBV5-1 to TRBJ2-2; 7 bases match TRBD1. V shed 4 bases and J 6 bases; nucleotides not matched to a gene: 3. This CDR3 is built from 13 residues. The germline V gene encodes CDR1 SGHRS and CDR2 YFSETQ.

The chain combines TRBV5-6 with TRBJ2-5, with TRBD1 matching 9 bases. The germline V gene has CDR1 SGHDT and CDR2 YYEEEE. The CDR3 sequence is 15 residues long. Germline trimming cut 4 bases from V and 4 bases from J; bases unmatched to any gene: 8. Here the CDR3 reads CASSVGQGTTETQYF. In nucleotides, the CDR3 is TGTGCCAGCAGCGTCGGACAGGGGACCACAGAGACCCAGTACTTC.

The table lists this clone with a few counts. The V and J genes are TRBV6-5 and TRBJ1-5; 9 nucleotides match TRBD1. The J segment lost 6 bases and the V segment lost 6 bases, leaving 6 bases of the junction unmatched. The CDR3 runs 14 residues. CDR1 is MNHEY, CDR2 SVGAGI, per germline. The CDR3 loop is CASRGQGFVQPQHF. CDR3 nucleotides: TGTGCCAGCAGGGGACAGGGATTTGTTCAGCCCCAGCATTTT.

The chain links TRBV4-1 to TRBJ1-1; 7 bases line up with TRBD1. After removal of 2 bases from V and 0 bases from J, the junction contained 6 bases not matched to a gene. The CDR3 has 16 residues. Germline assignment: CDR1 MGHRA and CDR2 YSYEKL. The CDR3 region is CASSQKPGQMNTEAFF. CDR3 DNA sequence: TGCGCCAGCAGCCAAAAACCGGGACAGATGAACACTGAAGCTTTCTTT.

This clone was picked up a small number of times. The rearrangement uses TRBV5-1 and TRBJ1-1, with a weak D call TRBD1 (6 bases). The CDR3 sequence is 14 residues long. Germline values: CDR1 SGHRS, CDR2 YFSETQ. V lost 4 bases and J lost 13, with 23 bases in between. The CDR3 bases are TGCGCCAGCAGCCCGTCGGGGACACGGATAGGTTTTTTCTTT. This gives the protein CASSPSGTRIGFFF.

The chain joins TRBV24-1 to TRBJ1-2; 10 positions match TRBD1. The trim removed 0 bases at V and 8 bases at J, leaving 14 bases unmatched. The V gene's germline CDR1 is KGHDR and CDR2 SFDVKD. This CDR3 has 18 residues. CDR3 amino acids: CATSDLPSTGGDRWGYTF. The CDR3 region has the DNA TGTGCCACCAGTGATTTGCCTTCGACAGGGGGCGACCGGTGGGGCTACACCTTC.

The chain links TRBV20-1 to TRBJ1-6; tentative D call: TRBD1 (5 bases). V shed 3 bases and J shed 9 bases, with 15 bases lying between them. The germline gives CDR1 DFQATT, CDR2 SNEGSKA (reference sequence). The CDR3 covers 14 residues. The CDR3 loop reads CSASVSTEGSPLHF. For the CDR3, the DNA is TGCAGTGCTAGTGTTTCGACAGAAGGTTCACCCCTCCACTTT.

The chain combines TRBV6-5 with TRBJ1-2; 8 bases are shared with TRBD1. CDR3 length equals 15 residues. Per germline, CDR1 MNHEY and CDR2 SVGAGI. The V and J ends lost 7 bases and 5 bases, in that order; junction bases with no gene match: 12. The CDR3 is CASMGDRTGTYGYTF. In nucleotides, the CDR3 is TGTGCCAGCATGGGGGATAGGACAGGGACATATGGCTACACCTTC.

This chain joins TRBV7-2 and TRBJ1-2; maybe TRBD1 (6 bases). V was pared by 1 base and J by 4 bases, with 10 bases between. Germline values: CDR1 SGHTA, CDR2 FQGNSA. The CDR3 spans 14 residues. The CDR3 loop reads CASSLGQALYGYTF. CDR3 coding DNA: TGTGCCAGCAGCTTAGGACAGGCCCTCTATGGCTACACCTTC.